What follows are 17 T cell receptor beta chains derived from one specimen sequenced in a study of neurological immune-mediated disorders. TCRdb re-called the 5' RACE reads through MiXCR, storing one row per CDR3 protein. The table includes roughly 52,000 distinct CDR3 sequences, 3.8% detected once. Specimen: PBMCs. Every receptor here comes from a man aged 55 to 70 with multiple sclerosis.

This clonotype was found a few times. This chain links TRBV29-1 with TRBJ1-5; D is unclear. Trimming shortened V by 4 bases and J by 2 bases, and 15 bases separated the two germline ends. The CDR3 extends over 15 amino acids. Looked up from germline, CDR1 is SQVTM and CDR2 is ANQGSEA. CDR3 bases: TGCAGCGTTGTGACGGGTACGGTGGGCAATCAGCCCCAGCATTTT. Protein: CSVVTGTVGNQPQHF.

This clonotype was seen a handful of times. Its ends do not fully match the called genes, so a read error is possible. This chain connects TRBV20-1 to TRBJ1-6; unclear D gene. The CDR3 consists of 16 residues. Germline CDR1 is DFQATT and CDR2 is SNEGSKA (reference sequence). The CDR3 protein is CSARDRAGGLNSTLNF. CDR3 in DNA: TGCAGTGCTAGAGATAGGGCCGGCGGGTTAAATTCAACCCTCAACTTT.

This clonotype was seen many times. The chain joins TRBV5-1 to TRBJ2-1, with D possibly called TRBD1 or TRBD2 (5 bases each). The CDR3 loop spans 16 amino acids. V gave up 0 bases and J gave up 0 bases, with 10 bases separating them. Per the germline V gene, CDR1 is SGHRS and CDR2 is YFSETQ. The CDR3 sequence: CASSLDGTSSYNEQFF. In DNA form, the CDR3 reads TGCGCCAGCAGCTTGGATGGGACGAGCTCCTACAATGAGCAGTTCTTC.

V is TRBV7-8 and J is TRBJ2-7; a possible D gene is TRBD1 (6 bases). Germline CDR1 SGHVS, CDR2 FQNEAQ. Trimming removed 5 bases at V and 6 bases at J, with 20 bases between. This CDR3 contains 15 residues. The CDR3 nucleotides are TGTGCCAGCAGCCGAGGGGACAATCCCTCATCCGAGCAGTACTTC. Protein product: CASSRGDNPSSEQYF.

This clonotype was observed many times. The CDR3 bases are TGCGCCAGCAGCCTAGCGGGGGGGGACGAGACCCAGTACTTC. This codes for CASSLAGGDETQYF. The chain has TRBV5-1 and TRBJ2-5; 12 positions match TRBD2. J lost 5 bases, V lost 4 bases, and 3 bases had no gene match. This CDR3 is built from 14 residues. The germline gives CDR1 SGHRS, CDR2 YFSETQ. Full variable domain (remainder filled in from reference TRBV5-1 and TRBJ2-5): KAGVTQTPRYLIKTRGQQVTLSCSPISGHRSVSWYQQTPGQGLQFLFEYFSETQRNKGNFPGRFSGRQFSNSRSEMNVSTLELGDSALYLCASSLAGGDETQYFGPGTRLLVL.

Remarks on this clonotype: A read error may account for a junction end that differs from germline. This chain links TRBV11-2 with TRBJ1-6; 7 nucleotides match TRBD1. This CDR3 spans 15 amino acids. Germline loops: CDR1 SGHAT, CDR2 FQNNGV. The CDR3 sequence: CASSISQGGNSTLNF. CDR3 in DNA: TGTGCCAGCAGCATTAGTCAGGGGGGGAACTCAACCCTCAACTTT.

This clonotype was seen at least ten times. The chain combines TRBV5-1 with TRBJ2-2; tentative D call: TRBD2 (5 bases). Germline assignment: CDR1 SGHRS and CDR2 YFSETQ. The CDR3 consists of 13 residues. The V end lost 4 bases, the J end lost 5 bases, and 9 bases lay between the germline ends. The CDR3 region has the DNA TGCGCCAGCAGCCCGGGAAGTACCGGGGAGCTGTTTTTT. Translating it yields CASSPGSTGELFF.

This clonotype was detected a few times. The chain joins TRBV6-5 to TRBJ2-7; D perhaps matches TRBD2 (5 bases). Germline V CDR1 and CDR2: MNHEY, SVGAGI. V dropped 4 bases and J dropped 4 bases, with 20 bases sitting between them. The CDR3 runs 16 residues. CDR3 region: CASSSLRTPAGYEQYF. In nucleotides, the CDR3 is TGTGCCAGCAGTTCCCTCCGGACCCCCGCGGGTTACGAGCAGTACTTC.

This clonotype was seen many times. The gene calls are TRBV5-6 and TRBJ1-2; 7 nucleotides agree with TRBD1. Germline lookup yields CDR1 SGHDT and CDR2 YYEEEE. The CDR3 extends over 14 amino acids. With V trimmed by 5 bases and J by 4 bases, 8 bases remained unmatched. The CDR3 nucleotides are TGTGCCAGCAGGGTGTCCGGGACAGTCTATGGCTACACCTTC. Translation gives CASRVSGTVYGYTF.

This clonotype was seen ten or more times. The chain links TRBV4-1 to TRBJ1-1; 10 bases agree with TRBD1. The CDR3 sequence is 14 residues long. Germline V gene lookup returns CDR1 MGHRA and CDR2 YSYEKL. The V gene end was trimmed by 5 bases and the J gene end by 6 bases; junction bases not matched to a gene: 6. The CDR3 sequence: CASSDRGRVAEAFF. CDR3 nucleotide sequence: TGCGCCAGCAGCGACAGGGGGCGGGTCGCTGAAGCTTTCTTT.

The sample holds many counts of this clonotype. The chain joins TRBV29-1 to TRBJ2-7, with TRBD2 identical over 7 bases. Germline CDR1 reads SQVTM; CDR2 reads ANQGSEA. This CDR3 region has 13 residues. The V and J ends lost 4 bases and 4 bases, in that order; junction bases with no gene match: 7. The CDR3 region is CSVVLAVPYEQYF. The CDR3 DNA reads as TGCAGCGTTGTTCTAGCGGTACCTTACGAGCAGTACTTC.

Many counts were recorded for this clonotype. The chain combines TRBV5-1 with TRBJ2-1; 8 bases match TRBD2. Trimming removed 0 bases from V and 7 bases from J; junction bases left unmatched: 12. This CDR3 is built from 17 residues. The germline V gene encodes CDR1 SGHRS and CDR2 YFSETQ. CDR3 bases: TGCGCCAGCAGCTTGGCTAGAACGGGACTAGGGCGTAATGAGCAGTTCTTC. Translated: CASSLARTGLGRNEQFF.

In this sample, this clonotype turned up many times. CDR3 loop: CSAKGGSATDTQYF. The CDR3 DNA sequence: TGCAGTGCGAAGGGCGGGAGCGCCACAGATACGCAGTATTTT. The rearrangement joins TRBV20-1 to TRBJ2-3; 7 bases agree with TRBD2. Germline lookup yields CDR1 DFQATT and CDR2 SNEGSKA (reference sequence). V dropped 6 bases and J dropped 2; count of bases not matched to a gene: 8. The CDR3 contains 14 residues.

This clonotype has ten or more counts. The CDR3 nucleotides read TGCGCCAGCAGCTCCGGGCTCTCTGGGGCCAACGTCCTGACTTTC. Its protein is CASSSGLSGANVLTF. This sequence joins TRBV5-1 and TRBJ2-6; D gene ambiguous. Germline V CDR1 and CDR2: SGHRS, YFSETQ. The ends were cut back, 3 bases at V and 0 bases at J, with 7 bases in the middle. The CDR3 loop spans 15 amino acids.

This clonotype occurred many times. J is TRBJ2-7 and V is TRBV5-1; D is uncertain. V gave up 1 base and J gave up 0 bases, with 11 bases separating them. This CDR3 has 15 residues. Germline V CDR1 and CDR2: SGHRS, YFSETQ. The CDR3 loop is CASSLLDLISYEQYF. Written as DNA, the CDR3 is TGCGCCAGCAGCTTGCTGGACCTGATCTCCTACGAGCAGTACTTC.

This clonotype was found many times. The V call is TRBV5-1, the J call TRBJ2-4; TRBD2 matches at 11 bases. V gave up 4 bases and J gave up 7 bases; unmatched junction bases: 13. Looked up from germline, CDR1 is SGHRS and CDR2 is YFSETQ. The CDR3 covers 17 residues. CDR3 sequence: CASSLLPGTSGDNIQYF. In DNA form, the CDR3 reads TGCGCCAGCAGCCTGCTTCCCGGGACTAGCGGAGACAACATTCAGTACTTC.

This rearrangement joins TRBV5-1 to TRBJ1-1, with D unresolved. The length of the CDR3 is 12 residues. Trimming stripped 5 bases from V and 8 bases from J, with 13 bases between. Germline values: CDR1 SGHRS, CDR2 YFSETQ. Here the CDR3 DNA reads TGCGCCAGCAGAGGTGATCGGCAGGAAGCTTTCTTT. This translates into CASRGDRQEAFF. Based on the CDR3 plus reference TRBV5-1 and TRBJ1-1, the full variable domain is KAGVTQTPRYLIKTRGQQVTLSCSPISGHRSVSWYQQTPGQGLQFLFEYFSETQRNKGNFPGRFSGRQFSNSRSEMNVSTLELGDSALYLCASRGDRQEAFFGQGTRLTVV.